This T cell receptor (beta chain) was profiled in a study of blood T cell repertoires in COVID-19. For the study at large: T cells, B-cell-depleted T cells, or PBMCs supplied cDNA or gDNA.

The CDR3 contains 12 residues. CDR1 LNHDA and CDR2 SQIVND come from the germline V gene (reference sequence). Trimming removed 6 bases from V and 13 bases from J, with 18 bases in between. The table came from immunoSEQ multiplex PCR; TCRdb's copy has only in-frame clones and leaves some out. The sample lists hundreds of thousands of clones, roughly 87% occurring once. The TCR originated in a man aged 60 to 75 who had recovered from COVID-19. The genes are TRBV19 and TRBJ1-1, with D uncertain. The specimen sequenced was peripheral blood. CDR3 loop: CASRDCLCDGFF. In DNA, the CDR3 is TGTGCCAGTAGGGACTGTCTCTGCGACGGTTTCTTT.